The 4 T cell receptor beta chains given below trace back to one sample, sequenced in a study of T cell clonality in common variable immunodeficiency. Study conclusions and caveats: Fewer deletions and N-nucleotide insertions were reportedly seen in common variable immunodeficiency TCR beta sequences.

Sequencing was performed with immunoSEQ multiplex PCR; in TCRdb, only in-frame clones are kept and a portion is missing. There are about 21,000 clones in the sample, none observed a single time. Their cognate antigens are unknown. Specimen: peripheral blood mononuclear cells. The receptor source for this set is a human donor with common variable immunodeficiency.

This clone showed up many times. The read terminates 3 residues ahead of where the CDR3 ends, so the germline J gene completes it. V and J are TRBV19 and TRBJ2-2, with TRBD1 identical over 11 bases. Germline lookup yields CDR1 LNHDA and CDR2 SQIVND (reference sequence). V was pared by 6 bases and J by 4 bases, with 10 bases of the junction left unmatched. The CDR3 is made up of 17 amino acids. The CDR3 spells CASRQIPGQGVTGELFF. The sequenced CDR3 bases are TGTGCCAGTAGACAAATTCCGGGACAGGGGGTCACCGGGGAG.

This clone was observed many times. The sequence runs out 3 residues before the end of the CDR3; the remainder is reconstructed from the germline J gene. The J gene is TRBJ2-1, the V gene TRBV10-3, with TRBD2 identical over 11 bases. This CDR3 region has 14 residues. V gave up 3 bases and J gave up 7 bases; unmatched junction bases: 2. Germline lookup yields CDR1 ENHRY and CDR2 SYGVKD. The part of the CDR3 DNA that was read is TGTGCCATCAGTGATGGACTAGCGGGTAATGAG. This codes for CAISDGLAGNE. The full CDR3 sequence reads CAISDGLAGNEQFF.

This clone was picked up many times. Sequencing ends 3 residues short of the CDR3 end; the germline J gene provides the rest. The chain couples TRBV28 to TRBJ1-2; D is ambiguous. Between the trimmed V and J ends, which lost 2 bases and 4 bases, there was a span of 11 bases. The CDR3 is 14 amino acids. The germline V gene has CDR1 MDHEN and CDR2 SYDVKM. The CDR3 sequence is CASSLTGSIYGYTF. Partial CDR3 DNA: TGTGCCAGCAGTTTAACGGGGTCGATCTATGGC.

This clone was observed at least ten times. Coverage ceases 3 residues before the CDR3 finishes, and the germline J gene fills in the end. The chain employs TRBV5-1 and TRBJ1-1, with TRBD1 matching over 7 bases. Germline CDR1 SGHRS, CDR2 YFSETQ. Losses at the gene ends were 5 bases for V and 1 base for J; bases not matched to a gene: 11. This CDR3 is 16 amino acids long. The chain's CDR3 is CASRGGSVARNTEAFF. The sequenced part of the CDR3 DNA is TGCGCCAGCAGAGGGGGCTCGGTCGCGAGGAACACTGAA.